The 27 T cell receptor beta chains presented below share a single source sample, sequenced in a study of chemoradiotherapy in HPV16-positive cancers (dated by TCRdb to 2021 to 2024). The receptor library was made with the immunoSEQ multiplex PCR assay. The immuneACCESS repertoire file appears here via TCRdb, limited to in-frame rearrangements. These files lack a portion of the clones; in checked studies, under half of the deficit traces to unresolved V genes, and the cause of the others is not known. This sample holds thousands of clones; about 80% were observed only once. 2.5% to 3.5% of the sample is in the top ten clones. Sequenced here: blood, sampled from a patient who underwent chemoradiotherapy. These receptor sequences come from a human donor with HPV-associated anogenital cancer.

The J gene is TRBJ2-3, the V gene TRBV7-3; D not certain. The CDR3 has 14 residues. Trimming removed 4 bases at V and 2 bases at J, with 10 bases between. Looked up from germline, CDR1 is SGHTA and CDR2 is FQGTGA. CDR3 residues: CASSSHPTTDTQYF. As DNA, the CDR3 is TGTGCCAGCAGCTCACACCCAACCACAGATACGCAGTATTTT. Full variable domain (outside the CDR3, taken from reference TRBV7-3 and TRBJ2-3): GAGVSQTPSNKVTEKGKYVELRCDPISGHTALYWYRQSLGQGPEFLIYFQGTGAADDSGLPNDRFFAVRPEGSVSTLKIQRTERGDSAVYLCASSSHPTTDTQYFGPGTRLTVL.

This sequence joins TRBV5-1 and TRBJ1-2; D remains ambiguous. V was shortened by 4 bases and J by 6 bases, with 19 bases between the two germline ends. The CDR3 spans 15 residues. Germline CDR1 SGHRS, CDR2 YFSETQ. The chain's CDR3 is CASSATSSGVDGYTF. The CDR3 nucleotides read TGCGCCAGCAGCGCTACCTCCTCCGGGGTGGATGGCTACACCTTC.

This sequence joins TRBV27 and TRBJ2-3; 8 bases match TRBD2. Trimming took 5 bases from V and 4 from J; bases not matched to a gene: 11. The germline V gene has CDR1 MNHEY and CDR2 SMNVEV (reference sequence). The CDR3 contains 16 residues. The CDR3 region is CASSTIAGPQPDTQYF. Here the CDR3 DNA reads TGTGCCAGCAGTACCATAGCGGGGCCGCAGCCAGATACGCAGTATTTT.

A few counts support this clone. This chain connects TRBV6-1 to TRBJ1-3; D is unresolved. The CDR3 covers 16 residues. V gave up 2 bases and J gave up 3 bases, with 14 bases separating them. Germline V gene sequence: CDR1 MNHNS, CDR2 SASEGT. The CDR3 region is CASSEYETGLGNTIYF. CDR3 nucleotide sequence: TGTGCCAGCAGTGAATATGAAACGGGCCTTGGAAACACCATATATTTT.

This chain uses TRBV6-5 with TRBJ1-1, with unresolved D. Trimming took 8 bases from V and 5 from J, leaving 18 bases between them. The CDR3 loop spans 14 amino acids. Germline-derived CDR1 and CDR2 are MNHEY and SVGAGI. The CDR3 DNA reads TGTGCCAGCTTATCCCAAGTAACGGAGACTGAAGCTTTCTTT. It specifies CASLSQVTETEAFF.

The rearrangement links TRBV6-5 to TRBJ2-3; D ambiguous. Germline values: CDR1 MNHEY, CDR2 SVGAGI. The CDR3 extends over 13 amino acids. The V and J ends lost 5 bases and 4 bases respectively, with 10 bases between them. The CDR3 region has the DNA TGTGCCAGCAGTCCACTGCGCGCAGATACGCAGTATTTT. Amino acid sequence: CASSPLRADTQYF.

V usage is TRBV7-2 and J usage is TRBJ2-3; TRBD2 aligns across 12 bases. The V and J ends lost 4 bases and 4 bases, in that order; junction bases with no gene match: 3. Germline V CDR1 and CDR2: SGHTA, FQGNSA. The CDR3 length is 15 residues. CDR3 amino acids: CASSSRLAGADTQYF. CDR3 coding DNA: TGTGCCAGCAGCTCACGACTAGCGGGGGCAGATACGCAGTATTTT.

The CDR3 sequence is CASSQDHRDGMNTEAFF. In nucleotides, the CDR3 is TGTGCCAGCAGCCAAGATCACAGGGATGGCATGAACACTGAAGCTTTCTTT. This chain links TRBV4-2 with TRBJ1-1, with D tentatively TRBD1 (6 bases). V was pared by 0 bases and J by 0 bases, with 14 bases between. The CDR3 is 17 amino acids. From germline, CDR1 is LGHNA and CDR2 YNFKEQ.

The J gene is TRBJ2-3, the V gene TRBV5-1; maybe TRBD2 (5 bases). Germline V CDR1 and CDR2: SGHRS, YFSETQ. The CDR3 has 15 amino acids. V lost 0 bases, J lost 5 bases, and 13 bases lay in between. The CDR3 is CASSLGSSQGDTQYF. DNA of the CDR3: TGCGCCAGCAGCTTGGGTTCTAGCCAAGGAGATACGCAGTATTTT. Full variable domain (remainder filled in from reference TRBV5-1 and TRBJ2-3): KAGVTQTPRYLIKTRGQQVTLSCSPISGHRSVSWYQQTPGQGLQFLFEYFSETQRNKGNFPGRFSGRQFSNSRSEMNVSTLELGDSALYLCASSLGSSQGDTQYFGPGTRLTVL.

The rearrangement uses TRBV5-1 and TRBJ1-1; D unclear. The CDR3 contains 14 residues. Trimming took off 0 bases at V and 2 bases at J, with 8 bases between the two ends. In germline, CDR1 is SGHRS, CDR2 YFSETQ. The CDR3 DNA reads TGCGCCAGCAGCTTGGACGCGGCCAACACTGAAGCTTTCTTT. Protein: CASSLDAANTEAFF.

This chain uses TRBV5-4 with TRBJ1-2; 8 bases match TRBD1. The CDR3 extends over 18 amino acids. Germline V CDR1 and CDR2: SGHNT, YYREEE (reference sequence). With V trimmed by 0 bases and J by 0 bases, 10 bases remained unmatched. As DNA, the CDR3 is TGTGCCAGCAGCTTGGACAGGGGGGTACCAAACACTAACTATGGCTACACCTTC. Encoded protein: CASSLDRGVPNTNYGYTF.

This clone was observed once. The chain has TRBV5-6 and TRBJ2-5, with no clear D. The CDR3 has 11 residues. In germline, CDR1 is SGHDT, CDR2 YYEEEE. V lost 4 bases to trimming and J lost 5 bases, with 6 bases between them. CDR3 nucleotide sequence: TGTGCCAGCAGCAATGGGGAGACCCAGTACTTC. Its translation is CASSNGETQYF.

The CDR3: CASSEGDTYEQYF. The CDR3 nucleotides are TGTGCCAGCAGTGAGGGGGACACCTACGAGCAGTACTTC. V and J are TRBV6-4 and TRBJ2-7, with D perhaps matching TRBD1 (6 bases). Germline CDR1 is MRHNA and CDR2 is SNTAGT. Trimming removed 3 bases from V and 2 bases from J, with 8 bases in between. CDR3 size: 13 residues.

This chain links TRBV11-2 with TRBJ2-7; TRBD2 is a possible D gene (5 bases). The germline V gene has CDR1 SGHAT and CDR2 FQNNGV. This CDR3 contains 15 residues. V was shortened by 1 base and J by 2 bases, with 12 bases between the two germline ends. The CDR3 DNA is TGTGCCAGCAGCTTAGCGTTCTCCGGGACCTACGAGCAGTACTTC. Translated, it gives CASSLAFSGTYEQYF.

This chain joins TRBV5-1 and TRBJ2-3, with D tentatively TRBD1 or TRBD2 (6 bases each). Germline V gene lookup returns CDR1 SGHRS and CDR2 YFSETQ. Deletions cut 0 bases from V and 4 bases from J, with 15 bases between. The CDR3 spans 16 residues. The CDR3 spells CASSLVVGGGADTQYF. The CDR3 nucleotides are TGCGCCAGCAGCTTGGTGGTGGGGGGCGGGGCAGATACGCAGTATTTT.

The chain links TRBV18 to TRBJ2-2, with D perhaps matching TRBD2 (7 bases). Trimming stripped 2 bases from V and 1 base from J, with 11 bases between. From germline, CDR1 is KGHSH and CDR2 LQKENI. This CDR3 comprises 16 residues. The CDR3 DNA reads as TGTGCCAGCTCACCAATCGGGGGGCAGAACACCGGGGAGCTGTTTTTT. Its translation is CASSPIGGQNTGELFF.

The chain recombines TRBV29-1 with TRBJ2-3, with unresolved D. Germline CDR1 reads SQVTM; CDR2 reads ANQGSEA. V was clipped by 4 bases and J by 3 bases, with 8 bases between them. The CDR3 is 12 amino acids. The CDR3 here is CSVGQSTDTQYF. The CDR3 bases are TGCAGCGTTGGCCAGTCGACAGATACGCAGTATTTT.

V and J are TRBV19 and TRBJ2-6, with a possible D match to TRBD1 (5 bases). The germline V gene encodes CDR1 LNHDA and CDR2 SQIVND (reference sequence). This CDR3 has 18 residues. The germline V and J ends were trimmed by 9 bases and 0 bases, with 21 bases remaining between them. The CDR3 loop is CASYKGLLIPSGANVLTF. The CDR3 bases are TGTGCCAGCTACAAGGGGCTCCTTATACCCTCTGGGGCCAACGTCCTGACTTTC.

The chain uses TRBV7-9 and TRBJ1-3; D call uncertain. The V gene lost 1 base and the J gene lost 8 bases, with 6 bases spanning the gap. The CDR3 loop spans 12 amino acids. Germline assignment: CDR1 SEHNR and CDR2 FQNEAQ (reference sequence). The CDR3 DNA sequence: TGTGCCAGCAGCTTAGTTGGGGACACCATATATTTT. Amino acid sequence: CASSLVGDTIYF.

V gene TRBV5-1 combines with J gene TRBJ2-7, with TRBD2 matching over 11 bases. The CDR3 runs 15 residues. V was clipped by 3 bases and J by 2 bases; unmatched bases: 4. Germline V gene lookup returns CDR1 SGHRS and CDR2 YFSETQ. Here the CDR3 reads CASSSILAGAYEQYF. CDR3 DNA: TGCGCCAGCAGCTCTATACTAGCGGGGGCCTACGAGCAGTACTTC.

V is TRBV28 and J is TRBJ2-5; D is ambiguous. The CDR3 contains 12 residues. V lost 5 bases to trimming and J lost 0 bases, with 4 bases between them. CDR1 MDHEN and CDR2 SYDVKM come from the germline V gene. CDR3 amino acids: CASSKDQETQYF. CDR3 nucleotides: TGTGCCAGCAGTAAGGACCAAGAGACCCAGTACTTC.

The chain couples TRBV7-9 to TRBJ2-1; 9 bases agree with TRBD1. The CDR3 contains 17 residues. Germline V gene sequence: CDR1 SEHNR, CDR2 FQNEAQ (reference sequence). V lost 1 base, J lost 0 bases, and 4 bases stayed unmatched. The CDR3 bases are TGTGCCAGCAGCTTAGTGACAGGGGGTCGCTCCTACAATGAGCAGTTCTTC. Encoded protein: CASSLVTGGRSYNEQFF. Supplemented by reference TRBV7-9 and TRBJ2-1, the full variable domain reads DTGVSQNPRHKITKRGQNVTFRCDPISEHNRLYWYRQTLGQGPEFLTYFQNEAQLEKSRLLSDRFSAERPKGSFSTLEIQRTEQGDSAMYLCASSLVTGGRSYNEQFFGPGTRLTVL.

The V gene is TRBV4-2, the J gene TRBJ2-1; possibly TRBD2 for D (7 bases). The CDR3 runs 16 residues. Germline loops: CDR1 LGHNA, CDR2 YNFKEQ. Trimming took 0 bases from V and 2 from J, leaving 11 bases between them. As DNA, the CDR3 is TGTGCCAGCAGCCAAGATGGGGGGGGCCCCTACAATGAGCAGTTCTTC. Translated: CASSQDGGGPYNEQFF.

This clone was seen a single time. The J gene is TRBJ1-5, the V gene TRBV6-1, with TRBD1 matching 8 bases. Per germline, CDR1 MNHNS and CDR2 SASEGT. The CDR3 loop spans 15 amino acids. The junction had 7 bases not matched to a gene; V was cut back by 6 bases and J by 3 bases. The CDR3 sequence is CASRETGATNQPQHF. CDR3 in DNA: TGTGCCAGCAGGGAGACAGGGGCGACCAATCAGCCCCAGCATTTT.

V gene TRBV6-6 combines with J gene TRBJ2-6; D is uncertain. The length of the CDR3 is 15 residues. The V gene lost 4 bases and the J gene lost 0 bases, with 7 bases spanning the gap. CDR1 and CDR2 from the germline V gene are MNHNY and SVGAGI (reference sequence). CDR3 nucleotide sequence: TGTGCCAGCAGTTCAAAATACTCTGGGGCCAACGTCCTGACTTTC. This gives the protein CASSSKYSGANVLTF.

The V call is TRBV10-1, the J call TRBJ1-2; possible D gene TRBD1, 5 bases. Germline lookup yields CDR1 WNHNN and CDR2 SYGVQD (reference sequence). The CDR3 is made up of 13 amino acids. Trimming removed 7 bases from V and 5 bases from J, with 14 bases in between. This chain's CDR3 is CASIPTGGYGYTF. CDR3 in DNA: TGCGCCAGCATTCCTACGGGGGGTTATGGCTACACCTTC.

The V gene is TRBV7-2, the J gene TRBJ1-6; possible D gene TRBD1, 5 bases. The CDR3 covers 12 residues. V was shortened by 5 bases and J by 13 bases, with 12 bases between the two germline ends. Germline V gives CDR1 SGHTA, CDR2 FQGNSA. The CDR3 coding sequence is TGTGCCAGCAGCGTCGCCGGGGCGCCCCTCCACTTT. It translates to CASSVAGAPLHF.